This T cell receptor (beta chain) was recovered during a study of shared clonotypes between healthy human individuals. This clone has a single count. Antigen unknown. Replicate PCRs for sorted subsets used approximately 190 ng DNA; this equaled tens of thousands of T cell genomes. Data came from immunoSEQ multiplex PCR; TCRdb stores just in-frame clones and leaves some out. The sample holds about 590,000 clones, 95% to 96% seen once. Notes on the study in general: Sample collection involved blood only; tissue repertoires are likely different.

CDR1 is SGHKS and CDR2 is YYEKEE in the germline V gene (reference sequence). Trimming at V came to 4 bases and at J to 2 bases, leaving 8 bases not matched to a gene. This CDR3 spans 16 amino acids. Naive CD8 cells were CD45RO-negative, positively selected for CCR7, excluding terminally differentiated effector memory CD45RA+ cells. Recent acute infections and vaccinations were absent in the healthy HIV-negative adult donors. This chain joins TRBV5-5 and TRBJ2-7; 11 bases map to TRBD2. The receptor was isolated from a woman aged 30 to 39 in good health. Sequencing was performed on naive CD8+ T cells sorted from blood. CDR3 nucleotide sequence: TGTGCCAGCAGCCCCCGTCTAGCGGGAGGAACCTACGAGCAGTACTTC. Amino acid sequence: CASSPRLAGGTYEQYF.